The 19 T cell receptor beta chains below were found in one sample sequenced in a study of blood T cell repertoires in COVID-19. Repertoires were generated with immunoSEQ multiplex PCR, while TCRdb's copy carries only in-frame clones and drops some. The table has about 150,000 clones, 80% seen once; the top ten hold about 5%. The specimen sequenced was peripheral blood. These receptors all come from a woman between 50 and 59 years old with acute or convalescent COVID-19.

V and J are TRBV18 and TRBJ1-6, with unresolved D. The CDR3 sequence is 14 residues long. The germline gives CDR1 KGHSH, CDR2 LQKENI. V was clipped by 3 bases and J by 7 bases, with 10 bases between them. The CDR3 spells CASSPAAENSPLHF. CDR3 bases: TGTGCCAGCTCACCTGCGGCAGAGAATTCACCCCTCCACTTT. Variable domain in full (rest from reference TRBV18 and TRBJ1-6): NAGVMQNPRHLVRRRGQEARLRCSPMKGHSHVYWYRQLPEEGLKFMVYLQKENIIDESGMPKERFSAEFPKEGPSILRIQQVVRGDSAAYFCASSPAAENSPLHFGNGTRLTVT.

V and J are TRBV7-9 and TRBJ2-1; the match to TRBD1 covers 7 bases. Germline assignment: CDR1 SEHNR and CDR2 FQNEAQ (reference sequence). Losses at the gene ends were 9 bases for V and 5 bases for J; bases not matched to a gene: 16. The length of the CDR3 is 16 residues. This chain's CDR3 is CARDSAVAGGHNEQFF. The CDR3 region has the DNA TGTGCCAGAGACTCGGCCGTTGCAGGGGGACACAATGAGCAGTTCTTC.

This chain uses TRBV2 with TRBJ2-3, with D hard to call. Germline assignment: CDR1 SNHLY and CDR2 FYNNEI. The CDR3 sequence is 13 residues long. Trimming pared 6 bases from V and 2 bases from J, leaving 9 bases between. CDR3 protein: CASRLEYTDTQYF. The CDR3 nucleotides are TGTGCCAGCAGATTAGAATACACAGATACGCAGTATTTT.

The CDR3, as DNA: TGTGCCAGCAGCTTAGCCCAGTCCGGGGGGTCACCCCTCCACTTT. This translates into CASSLAQSGGSPLHF. The chain couples TRBV11-2 to TRBJ1-6; TRBD1 might be the D (5 bases). The germline V gene encodes CDR1 SGHAT and CDR2 FQNNGV. The CDR3 loop spans 15 amino acids. The V gene lost 1 base and the J gene lost 10 bases, with 14 bases spanning the gap.

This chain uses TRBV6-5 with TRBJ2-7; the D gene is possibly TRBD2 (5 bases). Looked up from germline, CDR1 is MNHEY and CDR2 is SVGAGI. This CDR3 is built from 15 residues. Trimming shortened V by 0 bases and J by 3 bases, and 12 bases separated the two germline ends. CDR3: CASSYSFGKGYEQYF. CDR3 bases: TGTGCCAGCAGTTACTCGTTCGGGAAAGGCTACGAGCAGTACTTC.

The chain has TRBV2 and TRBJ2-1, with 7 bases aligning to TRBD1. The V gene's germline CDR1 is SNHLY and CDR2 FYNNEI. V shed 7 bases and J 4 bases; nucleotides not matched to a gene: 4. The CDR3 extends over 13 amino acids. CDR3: CASKRTGYNEQFF. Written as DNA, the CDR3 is TGTGCCAGCAAGAGGACAGGTTACAATGAGCAGTTCTTC.

The CDR3 region is CASSARAGTAYEQYF. CDR3 DNA: TGTGCCAGCAGCGCCAGAGCCGGGACAGCCTACGAGCAGTACTTC. The chain couples TRBV14 to TRBJ2-7, with 7 bases identical to TRBD1. Trimming cost V 5 bases and J 2 bases; bases outside gene matches: 9. The CDR3 runs 15 residues. CDR1 and CDR2 (germline): SGHDN, FVKESK.

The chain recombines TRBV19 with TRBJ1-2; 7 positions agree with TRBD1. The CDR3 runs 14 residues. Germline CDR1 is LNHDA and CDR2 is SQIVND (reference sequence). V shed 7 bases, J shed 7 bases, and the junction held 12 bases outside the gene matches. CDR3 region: CASTLANTGVGYTF. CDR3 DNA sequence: TGTGCCAGTACCCTGGCGAATACAGGGGTTGGCTACACCTTC.

The DNA for the CDR3 is TGTGCCAGCAGTTTCCAGGGTGTTGGTGAAAAACTGTTTTTT. Its translation: CASSFQGVGEKLFF. The rearrangement joins TRBV28 to TRBJ1-4, with TRBD1 as a possible D gene (5 bases). V was trimmed by 3 bases and J by 7 bases, leaving 12 bases between them. Germline CDR1 MDHEN, CDR2 SYDVKM. The CDR3 extends over 14 amino acids.

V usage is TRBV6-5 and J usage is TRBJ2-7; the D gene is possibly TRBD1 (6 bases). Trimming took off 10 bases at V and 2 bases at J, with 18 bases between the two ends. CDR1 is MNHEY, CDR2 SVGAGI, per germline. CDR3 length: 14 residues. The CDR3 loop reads CATIQDSLPYEQYF. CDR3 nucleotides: TGTGCCACCATCCAGGACAGCCTTCCCTACGAGCAGTACTTC.

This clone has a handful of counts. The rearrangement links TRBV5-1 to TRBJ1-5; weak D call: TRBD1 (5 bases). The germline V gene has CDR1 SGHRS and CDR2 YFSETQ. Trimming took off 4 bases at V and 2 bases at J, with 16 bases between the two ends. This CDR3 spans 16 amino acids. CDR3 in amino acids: CASSLGPPGGNQPQHF. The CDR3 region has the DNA TGCGCCAGCAGCCTGGGACCTCCCGGAGGCAATCAGCCCCAGCATTTT.

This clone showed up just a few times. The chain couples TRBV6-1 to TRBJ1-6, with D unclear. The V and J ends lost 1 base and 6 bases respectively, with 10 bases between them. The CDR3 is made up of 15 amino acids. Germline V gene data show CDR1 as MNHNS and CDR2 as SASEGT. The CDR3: CASSEEHPPNSPLHF. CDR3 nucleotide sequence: TGTGCCAGCAGTGAAGAGCACCCCCCTAATTCACCCCTCCACTTT.

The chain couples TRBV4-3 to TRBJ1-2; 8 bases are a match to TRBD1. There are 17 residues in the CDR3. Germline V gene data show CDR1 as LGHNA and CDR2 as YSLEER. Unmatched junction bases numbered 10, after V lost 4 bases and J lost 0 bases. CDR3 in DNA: TGCGCCAGCAGCCTTGAATCCAGGGGGCAAGCTAACTATGGCTACACCTTC. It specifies CASSLESRGQANYGYTF.

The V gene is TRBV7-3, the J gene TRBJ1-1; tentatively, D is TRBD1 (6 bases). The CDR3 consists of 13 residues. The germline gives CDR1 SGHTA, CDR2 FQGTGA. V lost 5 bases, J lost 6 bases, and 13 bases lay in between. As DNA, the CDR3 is TGTGCCAGCAGCGATGCCAACAGGGCTGAAGCTTTCTTT. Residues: CASSDANRAEAFF.

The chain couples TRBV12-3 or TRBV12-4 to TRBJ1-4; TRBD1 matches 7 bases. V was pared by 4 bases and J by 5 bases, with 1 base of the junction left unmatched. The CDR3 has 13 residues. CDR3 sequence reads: CASSWDRNEKLFF. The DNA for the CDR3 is TGTGCCAGCAGTTGGGACAGAAATGAAAAACTGTTTTTT.

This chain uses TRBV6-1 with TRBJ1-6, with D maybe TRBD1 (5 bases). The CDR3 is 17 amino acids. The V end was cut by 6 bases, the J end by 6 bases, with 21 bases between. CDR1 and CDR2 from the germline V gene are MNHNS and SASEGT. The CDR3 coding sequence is TGTGCCAGCAGCGAAACGGGGGGAGGGACCGTTAATTCACCCCTCCACTTT. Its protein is CASSETGGGTVNSPLHF.

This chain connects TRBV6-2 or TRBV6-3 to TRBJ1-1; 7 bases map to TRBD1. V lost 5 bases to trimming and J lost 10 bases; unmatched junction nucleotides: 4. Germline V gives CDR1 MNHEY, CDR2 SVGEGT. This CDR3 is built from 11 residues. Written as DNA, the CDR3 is TGTGCCAGCAGTGGACAGGTCGGAGCTTTCTTT. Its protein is CASSGQVGAFF.

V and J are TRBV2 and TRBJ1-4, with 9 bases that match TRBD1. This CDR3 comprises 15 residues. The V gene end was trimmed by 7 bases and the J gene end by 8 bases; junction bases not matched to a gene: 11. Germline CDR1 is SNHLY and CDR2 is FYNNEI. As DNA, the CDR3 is TGTGCCAGCAATTACCTGGGACAGGGAGGAGAAAAACTGTTTTTT. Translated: CASNYLGQGGEKLFF.

CDR3 protein: CSARGGNTIYF. CDR3 in DNA: TGCAGTGCTAGAGGCGGGAACACCATATATTTT. The chain has TRBV20-1 and TRBJ1-3; D unresolved. The V gene's germline CDR1 is DFQATT and CDR2 SNEGSKA (reference sequence). The V end was cut by 1 base, the J end by 7 bases, with 5 bases between. The CDR3 contains 11 residues.